A selection of T cell receptor beta chains follows, all from one sample in a study of radiation and T cells in renal cell carcinoma. Sequencing was performed with immunoSEQ multiplex PCR; in TCRdb, only in-frame clones are kept and a portion is missing. In the table there are about 130,000 clones, approximately 78% of which are singletons. The sample in question was blood, obtained from a patient whose treatment included radiotherapy and nephrectomy. The receptors were gathered from a woman aged 55 to 70 with renal cell carcinoma. Each CDR3 is given with its conserved first and last residue. D genes are given only for firm matches. Rows may omit the clone size; those that give it use once, few, many or a size class.

j_call: TRBJ2-2; clone_size: once; cdr3_length: 16; v_call: TRBV29-1; d_call: TRBD1; cdr3_aa: CSVAPGQGVGTGELFF; cdr3_nt: TGCAGCGTTGCCCCGGGACAGGGGGTCGGTACCGGGGAGCTGTTTTTT
j_call: TRBJ1-1; clone_size: NA; cdr3_length: 15; v_call: TRBV5-4; d_call: NA; cdr3_aa: CASSLAQGMNTEAFF; cdr3_nt: TGTGCCAGCAGCTTGGCTCAGGGGATGAACACTGAAGCTTTCTTT
j_call: TRBJ2-7; clone_size: NA; cdr3_length: 14; v_call: TRBV18; d_call: NA; cdr3_aa: CASSPELRDYEQYF; cdr3_nt: TGTGCCAGCTCGCCTGAGCTTCGGGACTACGAGCAGTACTTC
j_call: TRBJ2-3; clone_size: NA; cdr3_length: 15; v_call: TRBV6-6; d_call: TRBD1; cdr3_aa: CASTQGAGAGDTQYF; cdr3_nt: TGTGCCAGCACCCAGGGGGCCGGGGCGGGAGATACGCAGTATTTT
j_call: TRBJ2-1; clone_size: NA; cdr3_length: 15; v_call: TRBV5-1; d_call: NA; cdr3_aa: CASSLVGVNYNEQFF; cdr3_nt: TGCGCCAGCAGCTTGGTAGGGGTCAACTACAATGAGCAGTTCTTC
j_call: TRBJ2-3; clone_size: few; cdr3_length: 16; v_call: TRBV19; d_call: NA; cdr3_aa: CASSAPLEVSTDTQYF; cdr3_nt: TGTGCCAGTAGTGCCCCCCTGGAAGTTAGCACAGATACGCAGTATTTT
j_call: TRBJ1-5; clone_size: NA; cdr3_length: 19; v_call: TRBV27; d_call: TRBD1; cdr3_aa: CASVHIRDREVWLVQPQHF; cdr3_nt: TGTGCCAGCGTCCATATCCGGGACAGGGAAGTTTGGTTAGTTCAGCCCCAGCATTTT
j_call: TRBJ2-5; clone_size: NA; cdr3_length: 12; v_call: TRBV10-2; d_call: TRBD2; cdr3_aa: CASSGGIETQYF; cdr3_nt: TGCGCCAGCAGCGGGGGGATAGAGACCCAGTACTTC
j_call: TRBJ1-2; clone_size: NA; cdr3_length: 15; v_call: TRBV28; d_call: NA; cdr3_aa: CASSPALTGNYGYTF; cdr3_nt: TGTGCCAGCAGTCCCGCCCTAACAGGGAACTATGGCTACACCTTC
j_call: TRBJ2-2; clone_size: NA; cdr3_length: 19; v_call: TRBV7-9; d_call: NA; cdr3_aa: CASSFNMGTGTRVSGELFF; cdr3_nt: TGTGCCAGCAGCTTTAATATGGGGACGGGGACCCGTGTAAGCGGGGAGCTGTTTTTT